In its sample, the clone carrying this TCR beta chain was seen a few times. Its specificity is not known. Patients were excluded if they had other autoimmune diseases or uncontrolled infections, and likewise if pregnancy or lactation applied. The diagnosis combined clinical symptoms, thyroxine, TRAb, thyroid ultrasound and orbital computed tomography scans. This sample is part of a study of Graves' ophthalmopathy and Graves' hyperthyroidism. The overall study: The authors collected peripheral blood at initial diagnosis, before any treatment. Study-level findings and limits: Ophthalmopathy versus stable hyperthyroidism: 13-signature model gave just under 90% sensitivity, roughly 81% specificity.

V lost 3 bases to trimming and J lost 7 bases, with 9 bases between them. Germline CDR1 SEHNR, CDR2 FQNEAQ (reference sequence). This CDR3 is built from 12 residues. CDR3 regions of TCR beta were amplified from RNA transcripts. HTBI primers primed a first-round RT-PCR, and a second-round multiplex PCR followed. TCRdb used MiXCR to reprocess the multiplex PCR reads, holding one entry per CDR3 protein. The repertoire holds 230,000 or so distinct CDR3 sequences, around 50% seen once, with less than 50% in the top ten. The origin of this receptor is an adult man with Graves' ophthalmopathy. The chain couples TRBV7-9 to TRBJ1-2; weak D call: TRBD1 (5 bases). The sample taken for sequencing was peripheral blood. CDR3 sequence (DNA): TGTGCCAGCAGCTTTCAGGGCCCTGGCTACACCTTC. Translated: CASSFQGPGYTF.